These T cell receptor beta chains were read from a single sample in a study of shared clonotypes between healthy human individuals. Sequencing used immunoSEQ multiplex PCR; TCRdb keeps in-frame clones, though not all of them. The data hold 650,000 to 700,000 clones, with roughly 88% observed a single time. Specimen: memory CD8+ T cells from PBMCs. These receptors were collected from a man younger than 35 in good health. Some clones in this sample may be carry-over from other donors' samples. The conserved cysteine and the conserved F or W are not part of the CDR3 here.

j_call: TRBJ2-7
v_call: TRBV4-1
cdr3_aa: ASSQPASGSRREQY

j_call: TRBJ1-2
v_call: TRBV4-1
cdr3_aa: ASSQVGGMDGYT

j_call: TRBJ1-2
v_call: TRBV7-9
cdr3_aa: ASSADRGAYGYT

j_call: TRBJ2-1
v_call: TRBV5-1
cdr3_aa: ASSLVGQGVDEQF

j_call: TRBJ2-5
v_call: TRBV6-5
cdr3_aa: ASRPLRETGETQY

j_call: TRBJ2-7
v_call: TRBV19
cdr3_aa: ASSLVKDYEQY

j_call: TRBJ2-4
v_call: TRBV9
cdr3_aa: ASSSRGAKNIQY

j_call: TRBJ2-1
v_call: TRBV6-6
cdr3_aa: ASSYGPPLRYNEQF

j_call: TRBJ1-5
v_call: TRBV2
cdr3_aa: ASSVANQPQH

j_call: TRBJ2-1
v_call: TRBV19
cdr3_aa: ASSGEIYSYNEQF

j_call: TRBJ2-7
v_call: TRBV2
cdr3_aa: ASSDSFFRGLAGDLDYEQY

j_call: TRBJ2-2
v_call: TRBV9
cdr3_aa: ASSVVSSGFTNTGELF

j_call: TRBJ2-3
v_call: TRBV7-8
cdr3_aa: ASSRPPPDTQY

j_call: TRBJ2-3
v_call: TRBV29-1
cdr3_aa: SVEGWDTTSTDTQY

j_call: TRBJ2-7
v_call: TRBV28
cdr3_aa: ASSRSGRAHEQY